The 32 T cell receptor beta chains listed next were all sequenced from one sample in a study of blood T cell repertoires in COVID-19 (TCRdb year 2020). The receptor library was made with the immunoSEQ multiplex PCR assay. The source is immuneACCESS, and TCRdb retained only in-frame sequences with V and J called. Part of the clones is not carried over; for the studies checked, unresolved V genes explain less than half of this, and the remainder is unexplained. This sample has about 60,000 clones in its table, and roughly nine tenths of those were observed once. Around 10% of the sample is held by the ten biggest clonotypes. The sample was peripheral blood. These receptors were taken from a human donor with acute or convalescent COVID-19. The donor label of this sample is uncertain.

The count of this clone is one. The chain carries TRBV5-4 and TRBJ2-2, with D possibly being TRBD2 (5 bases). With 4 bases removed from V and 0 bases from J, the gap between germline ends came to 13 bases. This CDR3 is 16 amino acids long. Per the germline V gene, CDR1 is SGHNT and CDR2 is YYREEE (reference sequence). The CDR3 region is CASSRGPIANTGELFF. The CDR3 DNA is TGTGCCAGCAGCCGGGGTCCTATCGCGAACACCGGGGAGCTGTTTTTT. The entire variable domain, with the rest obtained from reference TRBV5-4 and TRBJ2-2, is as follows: ETGVTQSPTHLIKTRGQQVTLRCSSQSGHNTVSWYQQALGQGPQFIFQYYREEENGRGNFPPRFSGLQFPNYSSELNVNALELDDSALYLCASSRGPIANTGELFFGEGSRLTVL.

The CDR3 coding sequence is TGCGCCAGCAGCTTGTTCTCTAGCGGGATCAATGAGCAGTTCTTC. It encodes CASSLFSSGINEQFF. The chain links TRBV5-1 to TRBJ2-1; TRBD2 matches at 9 bases. With 1 base clipped from V and 6 bases from J, the junction kept 5 bases outside the gene matches. The CDR3 is 15 residues long. The germline V gene encodes CDR1 SGHRS and CDR2 YFSETQ. Combining the CDR3 with reference TRBV5-1 and TRBJ2-1 gives the whole variable domain KAGVTQTPRYLIKTRGQQVTLSCSPISGHRSVSWYQQTPGQGLQFLFEYFSETQRNKGNFPGRFSGRQFSNSRSEMNVSTLELGDSALYLCASSLFSSGINEQFFGPGTRLTVL.

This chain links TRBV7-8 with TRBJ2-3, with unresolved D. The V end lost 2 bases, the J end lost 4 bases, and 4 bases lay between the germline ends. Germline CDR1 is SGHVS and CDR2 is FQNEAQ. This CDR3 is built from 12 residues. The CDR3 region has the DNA TGTGCCAGCAGCTTACTTCCAGATACGCAGTATTTT. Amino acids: CASSLLPDTQYF.

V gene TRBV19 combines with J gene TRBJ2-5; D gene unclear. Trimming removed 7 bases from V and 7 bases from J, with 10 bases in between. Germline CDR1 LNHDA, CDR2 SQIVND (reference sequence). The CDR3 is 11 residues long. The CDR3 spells CASMAGTTQYF. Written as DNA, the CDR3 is TGTGCCAGTATGGCTGGCACGACCCAGTACTTC.

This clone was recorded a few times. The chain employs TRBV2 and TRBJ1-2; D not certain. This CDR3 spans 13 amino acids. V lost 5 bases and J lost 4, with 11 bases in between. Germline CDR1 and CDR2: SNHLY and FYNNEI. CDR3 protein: CASSPATLYGYTF. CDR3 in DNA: TGTGCCAGCAGTCCGGCGACACTCTATGGCTACACCTTC.

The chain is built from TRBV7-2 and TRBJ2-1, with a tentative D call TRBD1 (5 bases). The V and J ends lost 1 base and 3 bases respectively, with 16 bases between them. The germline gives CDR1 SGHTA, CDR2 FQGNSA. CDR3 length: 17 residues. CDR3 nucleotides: TGTGCCAGCAGCTTAGAAGTGGGGCAACGGATCTACAATGAGCAGTTCTTC. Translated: CASSLEVGQRIYNEQFF.

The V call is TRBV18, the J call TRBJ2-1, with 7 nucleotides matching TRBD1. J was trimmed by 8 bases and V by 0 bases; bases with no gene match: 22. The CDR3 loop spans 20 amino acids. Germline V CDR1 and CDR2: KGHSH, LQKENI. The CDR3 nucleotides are TGTGCCAGCTCACCACCAGTCCCTCCTCGGGGACAGAGGATCGGCGATGAGCAGTTCTTC. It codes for CASSPPVPPRGQRIGDEQFF.

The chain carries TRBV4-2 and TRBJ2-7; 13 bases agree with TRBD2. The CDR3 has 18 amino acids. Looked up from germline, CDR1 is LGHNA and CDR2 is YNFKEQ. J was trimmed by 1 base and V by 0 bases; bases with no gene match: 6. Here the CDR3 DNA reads TGTGCCAGCAGCCAAGACGAGACTAGCGGGGGGCTATCCTACGAGCAGTACGTC. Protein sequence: CASSQDETSGGLSYEQYV.

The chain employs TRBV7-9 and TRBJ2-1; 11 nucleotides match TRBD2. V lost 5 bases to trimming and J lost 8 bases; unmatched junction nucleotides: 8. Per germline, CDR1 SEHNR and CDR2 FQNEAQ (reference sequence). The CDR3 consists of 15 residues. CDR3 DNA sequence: TGTGCCAGCAGCCGCCGACTAGCGGGGAGGGATGAGCAGTTCTTC. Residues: CASSRRLAGRDEQFF.

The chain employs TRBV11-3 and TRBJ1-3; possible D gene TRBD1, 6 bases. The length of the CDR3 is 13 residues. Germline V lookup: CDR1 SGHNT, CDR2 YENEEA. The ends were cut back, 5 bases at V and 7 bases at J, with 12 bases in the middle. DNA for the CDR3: TGTGCCAGCAGCACAACAGGGTCCAACACCATATATTTT. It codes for CASSTTGSNTIYF.

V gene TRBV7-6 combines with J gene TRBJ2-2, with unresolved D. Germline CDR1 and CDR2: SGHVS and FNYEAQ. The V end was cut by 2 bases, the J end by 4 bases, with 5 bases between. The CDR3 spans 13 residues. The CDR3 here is CASSLSRTGELFF. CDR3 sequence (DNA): TGTGCCAGCAGCTTATCCCGCACCGGGGAGCTGTTTTTT.

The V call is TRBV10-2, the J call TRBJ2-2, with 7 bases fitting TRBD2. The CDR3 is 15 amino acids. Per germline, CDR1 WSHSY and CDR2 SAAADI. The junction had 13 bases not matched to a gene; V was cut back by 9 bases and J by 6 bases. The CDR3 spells CASWGGLRPSGELFF. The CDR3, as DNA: TGCGCCAGTTGGGGGGGACTCAGACCGTCCGGGGAGCTGTTTTTT.

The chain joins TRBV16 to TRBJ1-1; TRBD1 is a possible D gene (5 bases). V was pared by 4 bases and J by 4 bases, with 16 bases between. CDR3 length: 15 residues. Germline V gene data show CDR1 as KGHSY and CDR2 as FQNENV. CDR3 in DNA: TGTGCCAGCAGCCTCGGATCAGGGTGGAGCACTGAAGCTTTCTTT. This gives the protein CASSLGSGWSTEAFF.

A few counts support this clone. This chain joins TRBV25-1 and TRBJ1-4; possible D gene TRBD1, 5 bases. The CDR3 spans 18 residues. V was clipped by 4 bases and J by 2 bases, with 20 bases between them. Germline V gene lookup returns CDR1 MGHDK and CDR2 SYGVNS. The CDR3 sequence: CASSAYRRGGTTNEKLFF. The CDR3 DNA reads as TGTGCCAGCAGTGCCTATAGACGAGGAGGGACCACTAATGAAAAACTGTTTTTT.

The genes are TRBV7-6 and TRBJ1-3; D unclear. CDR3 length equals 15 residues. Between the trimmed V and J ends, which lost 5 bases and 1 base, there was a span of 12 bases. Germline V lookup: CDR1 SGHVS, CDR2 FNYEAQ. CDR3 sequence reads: CASSPQTGSGNTIYF. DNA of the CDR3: TGTGCCAGCAGCCCCCAGACGGGGTCTGGAAACACCATATATTTT.

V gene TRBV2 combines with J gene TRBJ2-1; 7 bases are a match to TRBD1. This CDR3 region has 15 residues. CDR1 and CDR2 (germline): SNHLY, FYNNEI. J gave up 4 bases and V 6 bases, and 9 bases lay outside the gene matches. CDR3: CASRVDEQGYNEQFF. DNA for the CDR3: TGTGCCAGCAGGGTCGACGAACAGGGGTACAATGAGCAGTTCTTC. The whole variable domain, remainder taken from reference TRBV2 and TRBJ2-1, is EPEVTQTPSHQVTQMGQEVILRCVPISNHLYFYWYRQILGQKVEFLVSFYNNEISEKSEIFDDQFSVERPDGSNFTLKIRSTKLEDSAMYFCASRVDEQGYNEQFFGPGTRLTVL.

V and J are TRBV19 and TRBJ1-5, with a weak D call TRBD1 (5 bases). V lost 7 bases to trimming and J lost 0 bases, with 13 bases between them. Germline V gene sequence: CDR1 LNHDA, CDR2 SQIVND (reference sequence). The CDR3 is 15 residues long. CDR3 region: CASTVGAYSNQPQHF. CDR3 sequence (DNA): TGTGCCAGTACAGTAGGGGCGTATAGCAATCAGCCCCAGCATTTT.

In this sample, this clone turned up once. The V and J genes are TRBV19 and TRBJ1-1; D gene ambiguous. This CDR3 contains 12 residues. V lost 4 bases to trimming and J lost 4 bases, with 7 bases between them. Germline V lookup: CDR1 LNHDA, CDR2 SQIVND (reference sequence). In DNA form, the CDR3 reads TGTGCCAGTAGTAACAGTCGCACTGAAGCTTTCTTT. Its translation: CASSNSRTEAFF.

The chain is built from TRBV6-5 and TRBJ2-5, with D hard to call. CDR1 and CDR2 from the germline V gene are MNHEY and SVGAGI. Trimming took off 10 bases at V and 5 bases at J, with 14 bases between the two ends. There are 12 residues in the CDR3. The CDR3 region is CATDSGSETQYF. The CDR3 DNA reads TGTGCCACCGACTCGGGTTCCGAGACCCAGTACTTC.

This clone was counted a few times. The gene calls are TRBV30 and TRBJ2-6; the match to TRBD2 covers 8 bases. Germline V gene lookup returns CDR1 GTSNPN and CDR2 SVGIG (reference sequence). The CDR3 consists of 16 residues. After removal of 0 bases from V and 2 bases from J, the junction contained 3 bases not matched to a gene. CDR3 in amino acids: CAWSVAGETGANVLTF. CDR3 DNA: TGTGCCTGGAGTGTAGCGGGGGAGACTGGGGCCAACGTCCTGACTTTC.

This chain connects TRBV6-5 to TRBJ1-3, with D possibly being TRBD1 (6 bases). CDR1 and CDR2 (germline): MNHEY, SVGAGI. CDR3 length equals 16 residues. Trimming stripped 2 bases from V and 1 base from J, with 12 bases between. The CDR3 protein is CASSYTGTPSGNTIYF. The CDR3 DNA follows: TGTGCCAGCAGTTACACCGGGACACCATCTGGAAACACCATATATTTT.

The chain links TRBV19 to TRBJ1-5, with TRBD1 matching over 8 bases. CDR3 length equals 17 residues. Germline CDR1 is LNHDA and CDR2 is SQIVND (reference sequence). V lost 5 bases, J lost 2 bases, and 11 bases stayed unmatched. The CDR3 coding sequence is TGTGCCAGTAGTGCGGTGGACCAGGGGGCCGGCAATCAGCCCCAGCATTTT. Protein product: CASSAVDQGAGNQPQHF.

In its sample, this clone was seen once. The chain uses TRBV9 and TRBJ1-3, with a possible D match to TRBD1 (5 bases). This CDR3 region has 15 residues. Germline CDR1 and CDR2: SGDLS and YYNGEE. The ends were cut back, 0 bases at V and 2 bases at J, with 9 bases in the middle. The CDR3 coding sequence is TGTGCCAGCAGCGTAGCTTCGGGGGCTGGAAACACCATATATTTT. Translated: CASSVASGAGNTIYF.

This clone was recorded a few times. CDR3 coding DNA: TGTGCCAGTAGAATGGGACAGGGAGATCAGCCCCAGCATTTT. Its translation: CASRMGQGDQPQHF. The V gene is TRBV19, the J gene TRBJ1-5; TRBD1 matches at 9 bases. The V and J ends lost 6 bases and 5 bases, in that order; junction bases with no gene match: 5. Per germline, CDR1 LNHDA and CDR2 SQIVND (reference sequence). This CDR3 comprises 14 residues.

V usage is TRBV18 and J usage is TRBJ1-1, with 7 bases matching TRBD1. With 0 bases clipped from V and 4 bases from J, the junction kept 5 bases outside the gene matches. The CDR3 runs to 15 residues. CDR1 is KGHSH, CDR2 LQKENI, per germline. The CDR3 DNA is TGTGCCAGCTCACCACCGGGCAGGGGGGCCACTGAAGCTTTCTTT. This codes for CASSPPGRGATEAFF.

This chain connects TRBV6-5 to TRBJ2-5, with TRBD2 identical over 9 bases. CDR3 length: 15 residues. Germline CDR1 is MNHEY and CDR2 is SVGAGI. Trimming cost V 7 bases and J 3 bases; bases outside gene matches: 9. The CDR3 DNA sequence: TGTGCCAGCACTGTGGCGGGAGGGCCGGAAGAGACCCAGTACTTC. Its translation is CASTVAGGPEETQYF.

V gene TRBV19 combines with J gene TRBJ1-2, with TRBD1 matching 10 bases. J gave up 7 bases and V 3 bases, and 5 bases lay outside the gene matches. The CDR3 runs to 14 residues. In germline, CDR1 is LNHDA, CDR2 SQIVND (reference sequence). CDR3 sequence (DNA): TGTGCCAGTAGTATCCCCGGGACAGGGGTTGGCTACACCTTC. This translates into CASSIPGTGVGYTF.

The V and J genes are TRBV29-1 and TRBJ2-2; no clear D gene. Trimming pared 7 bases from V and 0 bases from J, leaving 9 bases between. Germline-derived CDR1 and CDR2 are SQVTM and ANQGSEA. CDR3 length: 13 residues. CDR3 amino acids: CSGSTSNTGELFF. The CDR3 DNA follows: TGCAGCGGAAGTACATCGAACACCGGGGAGCTGTTTTTT.

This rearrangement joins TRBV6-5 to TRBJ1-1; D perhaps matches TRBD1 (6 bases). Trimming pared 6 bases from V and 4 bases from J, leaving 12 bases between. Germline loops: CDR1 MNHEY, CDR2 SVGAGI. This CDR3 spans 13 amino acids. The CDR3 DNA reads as TGTGCCAGCAGAGGACAGATTTTCACTGAAGCTTTCTTT. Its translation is CASRGQIFTEAFF.

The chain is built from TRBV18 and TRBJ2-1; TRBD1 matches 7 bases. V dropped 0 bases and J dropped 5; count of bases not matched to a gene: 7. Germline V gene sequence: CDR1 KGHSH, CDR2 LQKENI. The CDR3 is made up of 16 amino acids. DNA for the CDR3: TGTGCCAGCTCACCACCTGACAGGGCGTTCGACAATGAGCAGTTCTTC. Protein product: CASSPPDRAFDNEQFF.

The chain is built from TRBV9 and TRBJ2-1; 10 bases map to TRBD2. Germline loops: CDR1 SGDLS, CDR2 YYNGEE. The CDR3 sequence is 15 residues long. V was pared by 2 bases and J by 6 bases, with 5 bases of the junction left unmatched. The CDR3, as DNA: TGTGCCAGCAGCGTGCTAGCGGGAGAAGGCAATGAGCAGTTCTTC. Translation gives CASSVLAGEGNEQFF.

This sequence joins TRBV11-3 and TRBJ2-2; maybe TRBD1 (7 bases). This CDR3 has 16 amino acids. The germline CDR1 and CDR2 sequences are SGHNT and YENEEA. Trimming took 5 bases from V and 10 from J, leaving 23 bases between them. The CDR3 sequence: CASSLPRQGGSEELFF. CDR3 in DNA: TGTGCCAGCAGCCTACCAAGACAGGGAGGATCGGAGGAGCTGTTTTTT.